The TCR beta chain described here comes from a study of spatial heterogeneity in lung cancer. Study-level background: Strong correlation linked TCR transcript counts in tumor regions to a T cell module score derived from matched bulk RNA-seq. The study observed each unique TCR and UMI combination more than ten times on average in raw reads.

Broader study findings: Counts that tracked tumor mutation counts were those of expanded intratumoral alpha and beta TCRs. Of the expanded TCRs, ubiquitous and regional counts tracked the counts of ubiquitous and regional nonsynonymous mutations, respectively.

Many counts were recorded for this clonotype. What it binds is not known. Specified time point: sample taken at primary tumor resection. The authors sequenced whole RNA from tumor, nontumor lung or frozen PBMC without sorting. Germline CDR1 reads LGHNA; CDR2 reads YNFKEQ. The CDR3 is 15 amino acids. V lost 3 bases, J lost 1 base, and 4 bases stayed unmatched. TCRdb fed the 5' RACE reads into MiXCR, producing one record per CDR3 protein. The sample carries 100,000 to 110,000 distinct CDR3 sequences, roughly 4.5% recorded once. The sequence was obtained from a male donor with early-stage non-small cell lung cancer. This chain joins TRBV4-2 and TRBJ2-5, with TRBD1 matching over 8 bases. Sequences were derived from lung tumor tissue, sampled at surgery. CDR3 nucleotide sequence: TGTGCCAGCAGCCAGACAGGGGTTGCCCAAGAGACCCAGTACTTC. This gives the protein CASSQTGVAQETQYF.